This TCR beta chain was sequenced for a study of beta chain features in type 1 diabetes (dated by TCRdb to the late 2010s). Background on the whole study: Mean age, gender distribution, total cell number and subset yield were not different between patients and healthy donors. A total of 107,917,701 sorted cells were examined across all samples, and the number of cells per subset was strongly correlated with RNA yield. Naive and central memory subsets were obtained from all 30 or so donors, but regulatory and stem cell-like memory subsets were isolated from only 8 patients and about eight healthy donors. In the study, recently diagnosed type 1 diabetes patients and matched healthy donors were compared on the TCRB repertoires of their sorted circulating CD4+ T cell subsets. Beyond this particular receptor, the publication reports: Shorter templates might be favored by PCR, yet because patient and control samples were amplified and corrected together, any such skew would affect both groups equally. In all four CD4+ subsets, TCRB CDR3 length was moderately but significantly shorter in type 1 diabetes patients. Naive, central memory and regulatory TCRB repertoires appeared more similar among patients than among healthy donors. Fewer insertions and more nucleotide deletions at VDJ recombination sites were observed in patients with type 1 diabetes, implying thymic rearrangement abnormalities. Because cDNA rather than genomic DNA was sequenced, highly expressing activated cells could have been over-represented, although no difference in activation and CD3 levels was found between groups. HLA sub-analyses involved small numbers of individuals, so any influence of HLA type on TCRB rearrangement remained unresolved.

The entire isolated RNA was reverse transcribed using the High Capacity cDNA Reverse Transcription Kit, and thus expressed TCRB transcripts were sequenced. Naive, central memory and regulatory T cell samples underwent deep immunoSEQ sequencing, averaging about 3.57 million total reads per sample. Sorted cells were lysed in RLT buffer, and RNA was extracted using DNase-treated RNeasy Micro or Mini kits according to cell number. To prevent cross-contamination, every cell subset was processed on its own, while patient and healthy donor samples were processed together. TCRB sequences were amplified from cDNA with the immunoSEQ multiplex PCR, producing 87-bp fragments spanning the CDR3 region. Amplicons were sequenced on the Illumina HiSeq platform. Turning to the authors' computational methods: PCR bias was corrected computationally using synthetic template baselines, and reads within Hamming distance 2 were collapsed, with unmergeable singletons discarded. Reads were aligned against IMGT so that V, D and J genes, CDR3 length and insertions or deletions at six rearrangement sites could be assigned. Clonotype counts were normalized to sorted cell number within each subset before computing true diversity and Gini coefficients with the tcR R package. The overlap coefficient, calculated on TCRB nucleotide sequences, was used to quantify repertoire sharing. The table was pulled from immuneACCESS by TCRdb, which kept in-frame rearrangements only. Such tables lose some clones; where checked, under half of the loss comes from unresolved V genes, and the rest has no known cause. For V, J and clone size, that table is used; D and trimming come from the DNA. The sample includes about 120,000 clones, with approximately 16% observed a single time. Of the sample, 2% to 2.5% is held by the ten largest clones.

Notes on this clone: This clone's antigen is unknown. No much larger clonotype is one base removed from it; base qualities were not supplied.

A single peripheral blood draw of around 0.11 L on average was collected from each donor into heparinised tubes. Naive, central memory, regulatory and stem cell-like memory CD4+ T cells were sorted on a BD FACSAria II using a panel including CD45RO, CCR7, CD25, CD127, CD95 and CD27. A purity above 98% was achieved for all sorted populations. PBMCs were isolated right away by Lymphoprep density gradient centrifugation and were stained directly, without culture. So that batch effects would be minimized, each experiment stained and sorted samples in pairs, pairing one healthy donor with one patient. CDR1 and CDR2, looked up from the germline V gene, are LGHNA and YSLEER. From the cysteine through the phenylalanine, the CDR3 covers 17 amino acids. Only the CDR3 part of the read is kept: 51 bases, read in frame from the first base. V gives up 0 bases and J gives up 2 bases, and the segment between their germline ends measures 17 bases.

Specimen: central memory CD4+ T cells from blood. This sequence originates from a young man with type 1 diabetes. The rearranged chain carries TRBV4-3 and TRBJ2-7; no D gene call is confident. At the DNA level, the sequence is TGCGCCAGCAGCCAAGATGTGGAGCTTCCCTTCACCTACGAGCAGTACTTC. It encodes CASSQDVELPFTYEQYF.